The 30 T cell receptor beta chains below were found in one sample sequenced in a study of shared clonotypes between healthy human individuals. CD8 cells classed as naive were CD45RO-negative and positively selected for CCR7, excluding terminally differentiated effector memory CD45RA+ cells. TCRdb keeps only in-frame clones here, not all; method: immunoSEQ multiplex PCR. Of approximately 810,000 clones listed, about 91% are singletons. Material: naive CD8+ T cells sorted from blood. These receptors were taken from a man aged 30 to 45 in good health.

This clone was observed a single time. This chain connects TRBV7-9 to TRBJ1-2, with 9 bases matching TRBD1. The CDR3 contains 17 residues. Unmatched junction bases numbered 10, after V lost 1 base and J lost 4 bases. Germline values: CDR1 SEHNR, CDR2 FQNEAQ (reference sequence). The CDR3 is CASSLDIGTGRFYGYTF. In DNA, the CDR3 is TGTGCCAGCAGCTTAGACATAGGGACAGGGAGGTTCTATGGCTACACCTTC.

CDR3 in amino acids: CASSPAGGNYNEQFF. Written as DNA, the CDR3 is TGCGCCAGCAGCCCAGCGGGAGGGAACTACAATGAGCAGTTCTTC. The V gene is TRBV4-1, the J gene TRBJ2-1; TRBD2 aligns across 10 bases. This CDR3 contains 15 residues. V shed 4 bases, J shed 3 bases, and the junction held 3 bases outside the gene matches. Per the germline V gene, CDR1 is MGHRA and CDR2 is YSYEKL.

J is TRBJ2-7 and V is TRBV6-1, with a weak D call TRBD1 (6 bases). Trimming cost V 7 bases and J 0 bases, with 16 bases left between them. This CDR3 contains 15 residues. Germline V gives CDR1 MNHNS, CDR2 SASEGT. The CDR3 loop is CASTLRRDTSYEQYF. The DNA for the CDR3 is TGTGCCAGCACCCTGCGCCGGGACACCTCCTACGAGCAGTACTTC.

The chain employs TRBV10-1 and TRBJ2-7; 7 bases fit TRBD1. Unmatched junction bases numbered 11, after V lost 5 bases and J lost 7 bases. This CDR3 spans 14 amino acids. CDR1 is WNHNN, CDR2 SYGVQD, per germline (reference sequence). CDR3 sequence (DNA): TGCGCCAGCAGTCAGGACAGGCTCGCTGGGGAGCAGTACTTC. This codes for CASSQDRLAGEQYF.

V is TRBV4-1 and J is TRBJ1-1; D uncertain. The germline gives CDR1 MGHRA, CDR2 YSYEKL. This CDR3 is built from 15 residues. V was cut by 4 bases and J by 2 bases, with 14 bases left in between. The CDR3 DNA reads as TGCGCCAGCAGCCTTCTACCCACTCGAAACACTGAAGCTTTCTTT. Protein sequence: CASSLLPTRNTEAFF.

The chain combines TRBV7-9 with TRBJ2-7; D perhaps matches TRBD2 (6 bases). Per germline, CDR1 SEHNR and CDR2 FQNEAQ (reference sequence). This CDR3 has 13 residues. Between the trimmed V and J ends, which lost 6 bases and 6 bases, there was a span of 15 bases. CDR3 sequence (DNA): TGTGCCAGCAGTCCCCCCGGGGGTCCCGAGCAGTACTTC. Amino acid sequence: CASSPPGGPEQYF. The entire variable domain, with the rest obtained from reference TRBV7-9 and TRBJ2-7, is as follows: DTGVSQNPRHKITKRGQNVTFRCDPISEHNRLYWYRQTLGQGPEFLTYFQNEAQLEKSRLLSDRFSAERPKGSFSTLEIQRTEQGDSAMYLCASSPPGGPEQYFGPGTRLTVT.

This chain links TRBV7-9 with TRBJ2-1; 12 bases align to TRBD2. This CDR3 is 16 amino acids long. Germline CDR1 reads SEHNR; CDR2 reads FQNEAQ (reference sequence). After removal of 4 bases from V and 1 base from J, the junction contained 2 bases not matched to a gene. The CDR3 nucleotides are TGTGCCAGCAGCTGGACTAGCGGGATTTCCTACAATGAGCAGTTCTTC. Its protein product is CASSWTSGISYNEQFF.

V usage is TRBV18 and J usage is TRBJ2-2; TRBD2 might be the D (6 bases). CDR1 is KGHSH, CDR2 LQKENI, per germline. The CDR3 totals 13 residues. V lost 2 bases to trimming and J lost 6 bases, with 7 bases between them. In nucleotides, the CDR3 is TGTGCCAGCTCACCAGGAGGGGCCGGGGAGCTGTTTTTT. Translation: CASSPGGAGELFF.

The gene calls are TRBV7-9 and TRBJ2-3; D remains unclear. Trimming removed 1 base at V and 0 bases at J, with 8 bases between. CDR1 and CDR2 (germline): SEHNR, FQNEAQ (reference sequence). The CDR3 runs to 15 residues. For the CDR3, the DNA is TGTGCCAGCAGCTTAGGGACCATAAGCACAGATACGCAGTATTTT. Protein: CASSLGTISTDTQYF.

This chain joins TRBV29-1 and TRBJ2-5; 7 bases fit TRBD1. V shed 6 bases and J 14 bases; nucleotides not matched to a gene: 9. CDR3 length: 10 amino acids. The V gene's germline CDR1 is SQVTM and CDR2 ANQGSEA. The CDR3 sequence: CSVHDRAPYF. The CDR3 bases are TGCAGCGTCCACGACAGGGCTCCATACTTC.

This clone was detected only once. J is TRBJ2-7 and V is TRBV19; 7 bases are shared with TRBD1. Trimming at V came to 6 bases and at J to 3 bases, leaving 5 bases not matched to a gene. Per the germline V gene, CDR1 is LNHDA and CDR2 is SQIVND (reference sequence). This CDR3 has 13 residues. This CDR3 is CASSHGDSYEQYF. As DNA, the CDR3 is TGTGCCAGTAGCCACGGGGACAGCTACGAGCAGTACTTC.

CDR3 DNA sequence: TGTGCCAGCAGTGAAGCATGGCAGGGGGATGGCTACACCTTC. This sequence encodes CASSEAWQGDGYTF. The chain carries TRBV6-1 and TRBJ1-2; 7 nucleotides match TRBD1. This CDR3 is built from 14 residues. The V and J ends lost 0 bases and 6 bases, in that order; junction bases with no gene match: 4. Looked up from germline, CDR1 is MNHNS and CDR2 is SASEGT.

This clone was seen only a few times. The V call is TRBV5-6, the J call TRBJ2-7; 12 bases fit TRBD1. The V gene's germline CDR1 is SGHDT and CDR2 YYEEEE. J lost 5 bases, V lost 2 bases, and 2 bases had no gene match. This CDR3 comprises 14 residues. CDR3 sequence: CASSFGTGGHEQYF. The CDR3, as DNA: TGTGCCAGCAGCTTCGGGACAGGGGGCCACGAGCAGTACTTC.

This chain connects TRBV5-6 to TRBJ1-2; D unclear. CDR1 SGHDT and CDR2 YYEEEE come from the germline V gene. Trimming pared 4 bases from V and 5 bases from J, leaving 6 bases between. This CDR3 spans 11 amino acids. CDR3 residues: CASSNSYGYTF. DNA of the CDR3: TGTGCCAGCAGCAACAGTTATGGCTACACCTTC.

The J gene is TRBJ2-5, the V gene TRBV2; D may be TRBD1 (6 bases). This CDR3 spans 16 amino acids. CDR1 is SNHLY, CDR2 FYNNEI, per germline. The germline V and J ends were trimmed by 0 bases and 5 bases, with 16 bases remaining between them. The CDR3 bases are TGTGCCAGCAGTGAAGCGGGTGGAACAGGGTTGGAGACCCAGTACTTC. This translates into CASSEAGGTGLETQYF.

As regards this clone: Other nucleotide sequences from this sample produce the same CDR3. The chain links TRBV27 to TRBJ2-7; 8 bases are shared with TRBD2. This CDR3 spans 14 amino acids. Germline lookup yields CDR1 MNHEY and CDR2 SMNVEV (reference sequence). J gave up 3 bases and V 5 bases, and 6 bases lay outside the gene matches. The CDR3 here is CASSLTGGSYEQYF. The CDR3 DNA is TGTGCCAGCAGTCTAACGGGAGGGAGCTACGAGCAGTACTTC.

The chain carries TRBV27 and TRBJ1-1; the D is unclear. Trimming stripped 6 bases from V and 4 bases from J, with 9 bases between. CDR1 is MNHEY and CDR2 is SMNVEV in the germline V gene (reference sequence). CDR3 size: 12 residues. CDR3 nucleotide sequence: TGTGCCAGCAGGGGAAGTTCCACTGAAGCTTTCTTT. Amino acids: CASRGSSTEAFF.

The V call is TRBV6-1, the J call TRBJ1-5, with 7 bases that match TRBD1. V was clipped by 4 bases and J by 7 bases; unmatched bases: 4. The CDR3 totals 13 residues. Germline V gene sequence: CDR1 MNHNS, CDR2 SASEGT. The CDR3 spells CASSGGQVQPQHF. CDR3 nucleotide sequence: TGTGCCAGCAGTGGAGGACAGGTACAGCCCCAGCATTTT.

This clone was seen just once. V is TRBV4-1 and J is TRBJ1-1; TRBD1 agrees at 8 bases. The germline CDR1 and CDR2 sequences are MGHRA and YSYEKL. The V segment lost 0 bases and the J segment 5 bases; nucleotides outside the gene matches: 2. The CDR3 is made up of 14 amino acids. CDR3 sequence reads: CASSQDTGGTEAFF. CDR3 coding DNA: TGCGCCAGCAGCCAAGACACAGGGGGGACTGAAGCTTTCTTT.

The chain recombines TRBV7-8 with TRBJ2-3; no clear D gene. The CDR3 contains 15 residues. V was cut by 1 base and J by 0 bases, with 8 bases left in between. CDR1 and CDR2 from the germline V gene are SGHVS and FQNEAQ. The CDR3 sequence: CASSLGVGSTDTQYF. In DNA form, the CDR3 reads TGTGCCAGCAGCTTAGGGGTGGGGAGCACAGATACGCAGTATTTT.

The CDR3 loop reads CASRSAGGQGGGYGYTF. Here the CDR3 DNA reads TGTGCCAGCCGCTCGGCGGGTGGGCAGGGGGGTGGCTATGGCTACACCTTC. This chain uses TRBV2 with TRBJ1-2; TRBD1 matches 7 bases. Germline V gene sequence: CDR1 SNHLY, CDR2 FYNNEI. V was clipped by 8 bases and J by 4 bases; unmatched bases: 19. The length of the CDR3 is 17 residues.

This clone was picked up one time. J is TRBJ2-3 and V is TRBV7-6; D gene ambiguous. This CDR3 contains 13 residues. Between the trimmed V and J ends, which lost 0 bases and 2 bases, there was a span of 3 bases. Germline lookup yields CDR1 SGHVS and CDR2 FNYEAQ. The CDR3 nucleotides read TGTGCCAGCAGCTTAGCCGCCACAGATACGCAGTATTTT. Residues: CASSLAATDTQYF.

This chain links TRBV11-2 with TRBJ2-2; D may correspond to TRBD1 or TRBD2 (5 bases each). CDR3 length: 15 residues. The V gene's germline CDR1 is SGHAT and CDR2 FQNNGV. V lost 4 bases and J 6 bases, leaving 15 bases between the germline ends. As DNA, the CDR3 is TGTGCCAGCAGCTCTATTTTTGAGGGGTCCGGGGAGCTGTTTTTT. Its translation: CASSSIFEGSGELFF.

The genes are TRBV10-2 and TRBJ1-2, with a weak D call TRBD1 (5 bases). The V and J ends lost 6 bases and 7 bases respectively, with 15 bases between them. This CDR3 comprises 13 residues. Germline V lookup: CDR1 WSHSY, CDR2 SAAADI. The CDR3 region has the DNA TGCGCCAGCAGCCAGACAGACTATGCTGGCTACACCTTC. Amino acid sequence: CASSQTDYAGYTF.

V and J are TRBV7-9 and TRBJ2-5; 7 bases fit TRBD2. The CDR3 runs to 15 residues. V trimming: 4 bases; J trimming: 3 bases; junction bases outside the gene matches: 8. Per the germline V gene, CDR1 is SEHNR and CDR2 is FQNEAQ (reference sequence). CDR3 sequence: CASSYWRLAEETQYF. CDR3 nucleotide sequence: TGTGCCAGCAGCTACTGGAGGCTAGCGGAAGAGACCCAGTACTTC. The full variable domain, with the rest looked up from reference TRBV7-9 and TRBJ2-5, is DTGVSQNPRHKITKRGQNVTFRCDPISEHNRLYWYRQTLGQGPEFLTYFQNEAQLEKSRLLSDRFSAERPKGSFSTLEIQRTEQGDSAMYLCASSYWRLAEETQYFGPGTRLLVL.

V and J are TRBV4-3 and TRBJ2-1; a weak D match, TRBD1 (6 bases). This CDR3 has 15 residues. V was pared by 0 bases and J by 6 bases, with 12 bases between. The V gene's germline CDR1 is LGHNA and CDR2 YSLEER. CDR3 nucleotide sequence: TGCGCCAGCAGCCAAGACAGGGGTATAGGCAATGAGCAGTTCTTC. This gives the protein CASSQDRGIGNEQFF.

The chain carries TRBV7-2 and TRBJ2-3; D is ambiguous. The CDR3 is made up of 15 amino acids. V was shortened by 4 bases and J by 4 bases, with 15 bases between the two germline ends. In germline, CDR1 is SGHTA, CDR2 FQGNSA. The CDR3 spells CASSSQLALADTQYF. The CDR3 DNA reads TGTGCCAGCAGCTCCCAATTAGCACTGGCAGATACGCAGTATTTT.

This chain connects TRBV7-8 to TRBJ1-4, with 9 positions matching TRBD1. Germline trimming cut 4 bases from V and 7 bases from J; bases unmatched to any gene: 16. CDR1 is SGHVS, CDR2 FQNEAQ, per germline. The CDR3 has 18 amino acids. CDR3 protein: CASSSLRTGAQGPEKLFF. The CDR3, as DNA: TGTGCCAGCAGCTCCCTCCGGACAGGGGCCCAGGGGCCTGAAAAACTGTTTTTT.

J is TRBJ2-3 and V is TRBV5-6; perhaps TRBD2 as D (6 bases). Germline assignment: CDR1 SGHDT and CDR2 YYEEEE. The CDR3 spans 12 residues. Trimming shortened V by 3 bases and J by 5 bases, and 7 bases separated the two germline ends. The CDR3 DNA is TGTGCCAGCAGCTCAGCGGGAGATACGCAGTATTTT. Its protein is CASSSAGDTQYF. Looking up the rest from reference TRBV5-6 and TRBJ2-3 gives the full variable domain: DAGVTQSPTHLIKTRGQQVTLRCSPKSGHDTVSWYQQALGQGPQFIFQYYEEEERQRGNFPDRFSGHQFPNYSSELNVNALLLGDSALYLCASSSAGDTQYFGPGTRLTVL.

The chain combines TRBV10-3 with TRBJ2-1, with D unclear. Germline-derived CDR1 and CDR2 are ENHRY and SYGVKD. The CDR3 totals 13 residues. V was shortened by 6 bases and J by 8 bases, with 14 bases between the two germline ends. The DNA for the CDR3 is TGTGCCATCAGGGTAATCAGTACCGATGAGCAGTTCTTC. Translating it yields CAIRVISTDEQFF.